These T cell receptor beta chains were read from a single sample in a study of Ad26.COV2.S vaccination and SARS-CoV-2 variants. Profiling relied on immunoSEQ multiplex PCR, and the TCRdb table lists in-frame clones only, not all of them. The sample yields some 350,000 clones, 90% to 95% seen once. Sample: peripheral blood, taken after recovery from COVID-19. These receptors were collected from a human donor who had recovered from COVID-19. CDR3s include the opening cysteine and the closing phenylalanine or tryptophan.

TRBJ2-3	TRBV11-2	CASSPGVDTQYF
TRBJ2-1	TRBV2	CASSVFSYNEQFF
TRBJ1-5	TRBV6-5	CASRATGDQPQHF
TRBJ2-7	TRBV7-9	CASSLGLRDRSYEQYF
TRBJ2-1	TRBV3-1/TRBV3-2	CASSGGTLNNEQFF
TRBJ2-5	TRBV15	CATSRVPGDSQETQYF
TRBJ2-7	TRBV2	CASSGYRENRVPYEQYF
TRBJ1-1	TRBV6-5	CASSEGNTEAFF
TRBJ1-1	TRBV6-5	CASSYGEWMNTEAFF
TRBJ2-5	TRBV11-1	CASSLSWWGQETQYF
TRBJ2-2	TRBV5-1	CASSLATGGSRSGELFF
TRBJ2-1	TRBV5-6	CASSSLRGFGNEQFF
TRBJ1-4	TRBV19	CASSTYRGSNEKLFF
TRBJ2-3	TRBV19	CASSTPGGADTQYF